Presented here are 23 T cell receptor beta chains from one specimen sequenced in a study of control samples from healthy donors and cancer patients. Only in-frame clones appear in the TCRdb table, and some are missing; sequencing was by immunoSEQ multiplex PCR. This table has 150,000 to 200,000 clones, just over 90% appearing once. Sequencing input: blood. These TCRs come from a woman aged 60-75 years in good health.

This sequence joins TRBV5-1 and TRBJ1-1; 7 bases align to TRBD1. After removal of 4 bases from V and 7 bases from J, the junction contained 13 bases not matched to a gene. The germline V gene encodes CDR1 SGHRS and CDR2 YFSETQ. The CDR3 covers 15 residues. For the CDR3, the DNA is TGCGCCAGCAGCCAAAGCGGACAGGATGGGGGTGAAGCTTTCTTT. Encoded protein: CASSQSGQDGGEAFF.

The gene calls are TRBV5-3 and TRBJ2-1; no firm D call. TRBV5-3 is classed as an ORF, of uncertain function. V lost 6 bases and J 10 bases, leaving 14 bases between the germline ends. The CDR3 is made up of 12 amino acids. The CDR3 region has the DNA TGTGCCAGAACAGTCGCCCAGGAGGAGCAGTTCTTC. This encodes CARTVAQEEQFF.

The chain links TRBV21-1 to TRBJ2-7; the table's D call, TRBD1, was not checked against the DNA. TRBV21-1 is designated a pseudogene. The CDR3 spans 17 residues. The CDR3 DNA follows: TGTGCCAGCAGCAAACGGTATGACAGGCTTTTTACCTACGAGCAGTACTTC. As protein: CASSKRYDRLFTYEQYF.

The genes are TRBV27 and TRBJ1-5, with D hard to call. Trimming left V 2 bases short and J 0 bases short, with 11 bases between. The germline V gene encodes CDR1 MNHEY and CDR2 SMNVEV (reference sequence). The CDR3 has 16 amino acids. The CDR3 loop reads CASSLKAGYSNQPQHF. CDR3 bases: TGTGCCAGCAGTTTAAAGGCAGGTTATAGCAATCAGCCCCAGCATTTT.

This clone was detected only a few times. The chain employs TRBV6-6 and TRBJ1-2; D is possibly TRBD1 (6 bases). Trimming shortened V by 5 bases and J by 8 bases, and 30 bases separated the two germline ends. The germline CDR1 and CDR2 sequences are MNHNY and SVGAGI (reference sequence). This CDR3 has 18 amino acids. This CDR3 reads CASSPRGVTGFTGTGYTF. The DNA of the CDR3 is TGTGCCAGCAGTCCTCGGGGAGTTACAGGGTTTACTGGTACGGGCTACACCTTC.

This sequence joins TRBV18 and TRBJ1-2; 9 nucleotides align to TRBD1. This CDR3 spans 15 amino acids. V shed 4 bases, J shed 2 bases, and the junction held 5 bases outside the gene matches. Germline V lookup: CDR1 KGHSH, CDR2 LQKENI. The CDR3 reads CASSLRTGANYGYTF. CDR3 in DNA: TGTGCCAGCTCACTCCGGACAGGGGCCAACTATGGCTACACCTTC.

This clone occurred once. The chain joins TRBV2 to TRBJ2-7; 10 bases are shared with TRBD2. Germline V gives CDR1 SNHLY, CDR2 FYNNEI. The CDR3 is 15 amino acids. V gave up 6 bases and J gave up 1 base; unmatched junction bases: 6. The CDR3 coding sequence is TGTGCCAGCAGGGATGCTAGCGGGGGATCCTACGAGCAGTACTTC. Its translation: CASRDASGGSYEQYF.

This rearrangement joins TRBV7-2 to TRBJ2-3; 9 nucleotides align to TRBD2. This CDR3 has 15 residues. Germline V gene data show CDR1 as SGHTA and CDR2 as FQGNSA. Trimming cost V 3 bases and J 11 bases; bases outside gene matches: 12. The CDR3 loop reads CASSFTPAGGGGQYF. CDR3 sequence (DNA): TGTGCCAGCAGCTTCACTCCAGCGGGGGGCGGGGGGCAGTATTTT.

The chain has TRBV10-3 and TRBJ1-1; 7 bases are shared with TRBD1. The ends lost 2 bases at V and 1 base at J; junction bases unmatched: 7. Per the germline V gene, CDR1 is ENHRY and CDR2 is SYGVKD. This CDR3 has 16 amino acids. The CDR3: CAISERAGGTNTEAFF. CDR3 coding DNA: TGTGCCATCAGTGAGCGCGCAGGGGGAACGAACACTGAAGCTTTCTTT.

J is TRBJ1-4 and V is TRBV7-9; 9 bases align to TRBD1. Unmatched junction bases numbered 11, after V lost 5 bases and J lost 7 bases. The length of the CDR3 is 16 residues. CDR1 and CDR2 from the germline V gene are SEHNR and FQNEAQ (reference sequence). CDR3 nucleotides: TGTGCCAGCAGCGCGAGCCGGGACAGGGTGGTTGAAAAACTGTTTTTT. It yields the protein CASSASRDRVVEKLFF.

For the CDR3, the DNA is TGTGCCAGCAGTTTCCGTAGCGGGACACCCTACAATGAGCAGTTCTTC. Translation gives CASSFRSGTPYNEQFF. The rearrangement links TRBV27 to TRBJ2-1; TRBD2 matches at 8 bases. This CDR3 contains 16 residues. V dropped 3 bases and J dropped 2; count of bases not matched to a gene: 6. CDR1 and CDR2 (germline): MNHEY, SMNVEV (reference sequence).

The V call is TRBV7-2, the J call TRBJ2-3, with 12 bases aligning to TRBD2. This CDR3 contains 19 residues. Losses at the gene ends were 5 bases for V and 0 bases for J; bases not matched to a gene: 12. Germline CDR1 SGHTA, CDR2 FQGNSA. DNA of the CDR3: TGTGCCAGCAGCCCAATCAGACTAGCGGGGGCCTCTAGCACAGATACGCAGTATTTT. The encoded protein is CASSPIRLAGASSTDTQYF.

Comments on this clone: Other nucleotide sequences in the sample specify the same CDR3. V and J are TRBV7-2 and TRBJ2-1, with TRBD2 identical over 12 bases. In germline, CDR1 is SGHTA, CDR2 FQGNSA. J lost 9 bases, V lost 5 bases, and 8 bases had no gene match. The CDR3 is 15 amino acids. The CDR3 sequence: CASSVASGGAGEQFF. The CDR3 DNA reads TGTGCCAGCAGCGTCGCTAGCGGGGGGGCGGGTGAGCAGTTCTTC.

This clone was picked up one time. V is TRBV7-8 and J is TRBJ2-4, with 9 bases fitting TRBD1. Germline V lookup: CDR1 SGHVS, CDR2 FQNEAQ. There are 17 residues in the CDR3. Germline trimming cut 5 bases from V and 3 bases from J; bases unmatched to any gene: 11. In DNA, the CDR3 is TGTGCCAGCAGCCTTGCGGGACAGGGTGTTGGCAAAAACATTCAGTACTTC. Residues: CASSLAGQGVGKNIQYF.

J is TRBJ2-3 and V is TRBV10-1; a possible D gene is TRBD1 (5 bases). The CDR3 totals 16 residues. The V end was cut by 3 bases, the J end by 5 bases, with 18 bases between. The germline gives CDR1 WNHNN, CDR2 SYGVQD (reference sequence). The CDR3: CASSDPTAYPQDTQYF. DNA of the CDR3: TGCGCCAGCAGTGACCCGACAGCGTATCCCCAAGATACGCAGTATTTT.

This clone was detected once. The genes are TRBV19 and TRBJ1-2; maybe TRBD1 (6 bases). The CDR3 totals 14 residues. Trimming took 7 bases from V and 0 from J, leaving 12 bases between them. Germline V CDR1 and CDR2: LNHDA, SQIVND (reference sequence). CDR3 residues: CASKSDSTNYGYTF. CDR3 bases: TGTGCCAGTAAGTCGGACAGTACTAACTATGGCTACACCTTC.

The gene calls are TRBV27 and TRBJ1-4, with 7 bases aligning to TRBD1. V shed 7 bases, J shed 0 bases, and the junction held 14 bases outside the gene matches. The CDR3 loop spans 18 amino acids. Germline V gene data show CDR1 as MNHEY and CDR2 as SMNVEV (reference sequence). CDR3 region: CASKVRGGALATNEKLFF. The CDR3 region has the DNA TGTGCCAGCAAAGTCCGAGGGGGCGCATTAGCAACTAATGAAAAACTGTTTTTT.

The V and J genes are TRBV3-1 (or the pseudogene TRBV3-2) and TRBJ2-3, with TRBD2 matching 9 bases. CDR1 and CDR2 from the germline V gene are LGHDT and YNNKEL (reference sequence). CDR3 size: 15 residues. V lost 0 bases, J lost 5 bases, and 3 bases stayed unmatched. The DNA for the CDR3 is TGTGCCAGCAGCCAAGATATAGCGGGGGTAGATACGCAGTATTTT. Amino acid sequence: CASSQDIAGVDTQYF.

The gene calls are TRBV24-1 and TRBJ2-5; 8 bases align to TRBD1. V gave up 3 bases and J gave up 5 bases; unmatched junction bases: 10. Germline-derived CDR1 and CDR2 are KGHDR and SFDVKD. The CDR3 spans 16 residues. The CDR3 DNA sequence: TGTGCCACCAGTGATCCCCGGACAGGGAAGGGGGAGACCCAGTACTTC. This gives the protein CATSDPRTGKGETQYF.

This clone was counted a single time. The junction does not match germline at one end; this may be a read error. The chain links TRBV12-3 or TRBV12-4 to TRBJ1-1, with D hard to call. This CDR3 has 11 amino acids. CDR3 amino acids: CASSLKTEAFF. Written as DNA, the CDR3 is TGTGCCAGCAGTTTGAAAACTGAAGCTTTCTTT.

The rearrangement links TRBV5-1 to TRBJ1-4; TRBD1 is a possible D gene (5 bases). Between the trimmed V and J ends, which lost 4 bases and 5 bases, there was a span of 12 bases. CDR1 is SGHRS and CDR2 is YFSETQ in the germline V gene. The CDR3 contains 14 residues. The CDR3 bases are TGCGCCAGCAGCCGGACAAGAGGCAATGAAAAACTGTTTTTT. It translates to CASSRTRGNEKLFF.

J is TRBJ1-2 and V is TRBV6-2 or TRBV6-3; no firm D call. CDR1 MNHEY and CDR2 SVGEGT come from the germline V gene. The V end lost 3 bases, the J end lost 4 bases, and 12 bases lay between the germline ends. The length of the CDR3 is 14 residues. CDR3 sequence reads: CASSYGRTSYGYTF. In nucleotides, the CDR3 is TGTGCCAGCAGTTATGGCAGAACCTCCTATGGCTACACCTTC.

In this sample, this clone turned up once. This chain uses TRBV7-2 with TRBJ2-7; 11 positions match TRBD2. The V and J ends lost 1 base and 8 bases, in that order; junction bases with no gene match: 10. The CDR3 has 16 amino acids. CDR1 is SGHTA and CDR2 is FQGNSA in the germline V gene. The CDR3 coding sequence is TGTGCCAGCAGCTTAGAGGGTAGCGGGGGGGCCTTCAAGCAGTACTTC. It translates to CASSLEGSGGAFKQYF.